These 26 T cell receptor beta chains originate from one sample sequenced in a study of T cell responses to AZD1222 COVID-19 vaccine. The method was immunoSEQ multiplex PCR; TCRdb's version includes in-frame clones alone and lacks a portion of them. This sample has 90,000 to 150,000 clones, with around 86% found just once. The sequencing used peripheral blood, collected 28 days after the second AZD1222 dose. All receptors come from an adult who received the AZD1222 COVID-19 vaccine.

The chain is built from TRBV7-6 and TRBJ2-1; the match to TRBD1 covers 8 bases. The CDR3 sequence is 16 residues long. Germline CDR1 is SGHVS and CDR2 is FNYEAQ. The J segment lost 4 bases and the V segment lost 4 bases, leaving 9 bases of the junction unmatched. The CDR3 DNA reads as TGTGCCAGCAGCTCAACCGGGACAGGTGTATACAATGAGCAGTTCTTC. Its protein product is CASSSTGTGVYNEQFF. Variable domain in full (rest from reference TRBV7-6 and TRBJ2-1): GAGVSQSPRYKVTKRGQDVALRCDPISGHVSLYWYRQALGQGPEFLTYFNYEAQQDKSGLPNDRFSAERPEGSISTLTIQRTEQRDSAMYRCASSSTGTGVYNEQFFGPGTRLTVL.

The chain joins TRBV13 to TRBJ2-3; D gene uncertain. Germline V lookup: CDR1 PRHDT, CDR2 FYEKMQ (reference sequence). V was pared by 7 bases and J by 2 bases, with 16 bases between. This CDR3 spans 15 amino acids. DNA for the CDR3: TGTGCCAGCAATTCCCCGTCTGGATACACAGATACGCAGTATTTT. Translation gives CASNSPSGYTDTQYF.

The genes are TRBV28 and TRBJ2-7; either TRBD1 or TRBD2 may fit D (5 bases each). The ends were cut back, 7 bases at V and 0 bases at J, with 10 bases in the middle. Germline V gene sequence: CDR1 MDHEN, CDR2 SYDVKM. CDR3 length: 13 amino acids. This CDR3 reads CASTRDGSYEQYF. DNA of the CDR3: TGTGCCAGCACTAGGGACGGCTCCTACGAGCAGTACTTC.

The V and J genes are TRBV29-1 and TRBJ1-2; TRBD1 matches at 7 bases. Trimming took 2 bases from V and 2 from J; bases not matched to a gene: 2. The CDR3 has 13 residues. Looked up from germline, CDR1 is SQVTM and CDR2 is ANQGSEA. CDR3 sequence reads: CSVETGQNYGYTF. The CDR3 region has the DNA TGCAGCGTTGAAACGGGACAGAACTATGGCTACACCTTC.

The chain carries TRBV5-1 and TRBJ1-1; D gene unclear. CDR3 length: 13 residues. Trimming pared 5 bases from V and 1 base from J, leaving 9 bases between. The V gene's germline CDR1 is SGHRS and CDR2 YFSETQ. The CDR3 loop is CASRLQQNTEAFF. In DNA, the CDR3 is TGCGCCAGCAGATTACAGCAGAACACTGAAGCTTTCTTT.

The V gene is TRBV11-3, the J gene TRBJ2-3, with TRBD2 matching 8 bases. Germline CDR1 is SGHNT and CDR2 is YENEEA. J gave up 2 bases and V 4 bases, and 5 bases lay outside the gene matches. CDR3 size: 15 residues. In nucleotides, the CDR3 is TGTGCCAGCAGCTCCGGGGGGGATTACACAGATACGCAGTATTTT. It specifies CASSSGGDYTDTQYF.

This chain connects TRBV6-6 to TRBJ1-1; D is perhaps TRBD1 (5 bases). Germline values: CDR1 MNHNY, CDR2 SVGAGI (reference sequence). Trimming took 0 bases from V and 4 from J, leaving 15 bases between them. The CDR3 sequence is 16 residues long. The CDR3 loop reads CASSYSKGSGGTEAFF. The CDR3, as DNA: TGTGCCAGCAGTTACTCGAAAGGGTCCGGGGGCACTGAAGCTTTCTTT.

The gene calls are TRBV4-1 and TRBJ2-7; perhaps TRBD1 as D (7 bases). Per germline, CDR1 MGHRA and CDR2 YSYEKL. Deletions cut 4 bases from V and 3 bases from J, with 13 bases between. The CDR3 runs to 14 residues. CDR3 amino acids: CASSRSGGIYEQYF. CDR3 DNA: TGCGCCAGCAGCCGATCAGGGGGGATCTACGAGCAGTACTTC.

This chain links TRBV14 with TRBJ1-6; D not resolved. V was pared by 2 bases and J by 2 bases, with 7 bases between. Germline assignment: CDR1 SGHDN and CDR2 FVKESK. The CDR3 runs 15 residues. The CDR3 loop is CASSQRTAYNSPLHF. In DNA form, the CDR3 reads TGTGCCAGCAGCCAAAGGACCGCCTATAATTCACCCCTCCACTTT.

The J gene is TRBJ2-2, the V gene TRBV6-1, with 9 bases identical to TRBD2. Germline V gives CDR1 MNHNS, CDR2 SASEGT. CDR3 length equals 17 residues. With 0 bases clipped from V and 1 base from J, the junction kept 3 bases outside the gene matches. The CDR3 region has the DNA TGTGCCAGCAGTGAAGCGCTGACTAGCGGGAACACCGGGGAGCTGTTTTTT. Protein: CASSEALTSGNTGELFF.

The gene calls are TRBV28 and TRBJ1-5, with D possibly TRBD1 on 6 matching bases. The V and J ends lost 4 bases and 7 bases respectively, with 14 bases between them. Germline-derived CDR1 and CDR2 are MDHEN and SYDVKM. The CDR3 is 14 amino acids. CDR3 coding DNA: TGTGCCAGCAGTTCACAGGGATCAGGCCAGCCCCAGCATTTT. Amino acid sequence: CASSSQGSGQPQHF.

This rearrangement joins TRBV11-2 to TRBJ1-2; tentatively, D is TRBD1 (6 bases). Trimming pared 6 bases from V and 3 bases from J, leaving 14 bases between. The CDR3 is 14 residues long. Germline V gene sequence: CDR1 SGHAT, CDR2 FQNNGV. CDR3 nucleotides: TGTGCCAGCAGGACTACAGGGTCTGACTATGGCTACACCTTC. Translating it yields CASRTTGSDYGYTF.

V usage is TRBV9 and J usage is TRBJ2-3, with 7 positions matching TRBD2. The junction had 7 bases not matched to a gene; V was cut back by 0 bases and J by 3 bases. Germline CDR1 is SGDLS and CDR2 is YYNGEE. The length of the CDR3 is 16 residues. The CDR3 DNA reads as TGTGCCAGCAGCGTAGACGGGACTATCGCAACAGATACGCAGTATTTT. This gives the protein CASSVDGTIATDTQYF. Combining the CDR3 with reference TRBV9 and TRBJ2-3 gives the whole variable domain DSGVTQTPKHLITATGQRVTLRCSPRSGDLSVYWYQQSLDQGLQFLIQYYNGEERAKGNILERFSAQQFPDLHSELNLSSLELGDSALYFCASSVDGTIATDTQYFGPGTRLTVL.

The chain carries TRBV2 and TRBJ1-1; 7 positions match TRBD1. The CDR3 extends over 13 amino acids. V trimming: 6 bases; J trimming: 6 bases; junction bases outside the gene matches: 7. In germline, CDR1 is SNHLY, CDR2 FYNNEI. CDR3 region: CASRTDRAAEAFF. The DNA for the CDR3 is TGTGCCAGCAGGACAGACAGGGCTGCTGAAGCTTTCTTT. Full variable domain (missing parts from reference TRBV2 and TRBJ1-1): EPEVTQTPSHQVTQMGQEVILRCVPISNHLYFYWYRQILGQKVEFLVSFYNNEISEKSEIFDDQFSVERPDGSNFTLKIRSTKLEDSAMYFCASRTDRAAEAFFGQGTRLTVV.

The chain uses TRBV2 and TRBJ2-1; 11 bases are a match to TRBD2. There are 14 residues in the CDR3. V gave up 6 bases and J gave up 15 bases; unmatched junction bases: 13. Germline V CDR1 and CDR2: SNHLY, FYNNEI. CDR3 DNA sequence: TGTGCCAGCAGCGACCCGGGACTAGCGGACCTGTCGTTCTTC. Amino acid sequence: CASSDPGLADLSFF.

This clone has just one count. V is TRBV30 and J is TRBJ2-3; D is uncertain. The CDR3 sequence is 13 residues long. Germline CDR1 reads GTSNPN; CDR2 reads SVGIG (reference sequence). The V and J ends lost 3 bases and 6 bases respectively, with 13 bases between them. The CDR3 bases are TGTGCCTGGAGCAGACCCGCGAAGGATACGCAGTATTTT. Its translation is CAWSRPAKDTQYF.

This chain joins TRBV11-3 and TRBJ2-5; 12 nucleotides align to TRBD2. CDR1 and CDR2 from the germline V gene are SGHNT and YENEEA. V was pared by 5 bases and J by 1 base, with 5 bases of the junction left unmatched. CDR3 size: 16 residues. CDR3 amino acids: CASSHGTSGLQETQYF. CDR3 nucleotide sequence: TGTGCCAGCAGCCATGGGACTAGCGGGCTCCAAGAGACCCAGTACTTC.

In nucleotides, the CDR3 is TGTGCCAGCAGTAGACAGCAAAGCTCCTATAATTCACCCCTCCACTTT. This codes for CASSRQQSSYNSPLHF. The chain joins TRBV27 to TRBJ1-6; D might be TRBD1 (5 bases). The CDR3 has 16 residues. Germline V gives CDR1 MNHEY, CDR2 SMNVEV (reference sequence). Trimming shortened V by 5 bases and J by 0 bases, and 11 bases separated the two germline ends.

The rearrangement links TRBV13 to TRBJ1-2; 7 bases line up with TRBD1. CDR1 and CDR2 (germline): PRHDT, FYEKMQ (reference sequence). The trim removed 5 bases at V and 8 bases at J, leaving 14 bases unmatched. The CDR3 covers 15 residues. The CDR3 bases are TGTGCCAGCAGCCTACCTCGAGAGGGGGCGCACGGCTACACCTTC. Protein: CASSLPREGAHGYTF.

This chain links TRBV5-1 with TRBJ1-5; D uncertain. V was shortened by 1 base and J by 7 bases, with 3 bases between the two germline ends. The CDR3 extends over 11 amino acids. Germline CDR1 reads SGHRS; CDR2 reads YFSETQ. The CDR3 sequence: CASSLRQPQHF. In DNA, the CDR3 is TGCGCCAGCAGCTTGAGACAGCCCCAGCATTTT.

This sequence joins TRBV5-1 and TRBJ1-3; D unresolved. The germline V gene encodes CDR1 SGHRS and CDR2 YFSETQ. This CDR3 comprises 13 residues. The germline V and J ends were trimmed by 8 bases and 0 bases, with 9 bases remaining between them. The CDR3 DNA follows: TGCGCCAGTGTTGGGGTCTCTGGAAACACCATATATTTT. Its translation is CASVGVSGNTIYF.

The CDR3, as DNA: TGTGCCAGCAGCTCCGGACAGACTAAACTCGAGCAGTACTTC. It yields the protein CASSSGQTKLEQYF. V gene TRBV9 combines with J gene TRBJ2-7; TRBD1 might be the D (6 bases). CDR3 length equals 14 residues. Germline loops: CDR1 SGDLS, CDR2 YYNGEE. With 4 bases removed from V and 6 bases from J, the gap between germline ends came to 17 bases.

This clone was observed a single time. The CDR3 protein is CASISRVSRGNTEAFF. For the CDR3, the DNA is TGTGCCAGCATAAGCCGGGTATCACGCGGGAACACTGAAGCTTTCTTT. The rearrangement uses TRBV19 and TRBJ1-1; D is uncertain. The CDR3 totals 16 residues. Trimming took off 9 bases at V and 1 base at J, with 21 bases between the two ends. Germline V CDR1 and CDR2: LNHDA, SQIVND (reference sequence).

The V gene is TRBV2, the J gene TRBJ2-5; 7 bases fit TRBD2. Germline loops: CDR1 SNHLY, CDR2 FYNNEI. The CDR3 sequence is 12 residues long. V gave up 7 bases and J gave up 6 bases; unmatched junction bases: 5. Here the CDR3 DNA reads TGTGCCAGCATGTCTAGCGGCCAGACCCAGTACTTC. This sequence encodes CASMSSGQTQYF.

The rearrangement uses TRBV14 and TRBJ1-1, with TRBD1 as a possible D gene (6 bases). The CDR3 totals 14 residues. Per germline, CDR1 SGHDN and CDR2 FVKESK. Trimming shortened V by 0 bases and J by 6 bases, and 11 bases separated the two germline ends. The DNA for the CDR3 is TGTGCCAGCAGCCAAGATCGGGGGGCCCCTGAAGCTTTCTTT. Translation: CASSQDRGAPEAFF.

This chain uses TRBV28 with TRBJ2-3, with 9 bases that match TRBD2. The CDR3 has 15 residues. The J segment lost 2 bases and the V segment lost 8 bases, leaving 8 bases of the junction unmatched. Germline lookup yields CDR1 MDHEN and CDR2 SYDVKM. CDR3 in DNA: TGTGCCAGCCGGGGGCGGGGGGGCCACACAGATACGCAGTATTTT. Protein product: CASRGRGGHTDTQYF.